A single sample is the source of the 31 T cell receptor beta chains below, sequenced in a study of regulatory T cells in long-lasting Graves disease (dated by TCRdb to about 2021). The time point label, read with the paper, signifies: persistent/refractory GD, antithyroid drugs over 5 years with positive TRAb. For both TCR sequencing and RNA sequencing, RNA was extracted from PBMCs in TRIzol. The method was multiplex PCR. The instrument given in TCRdb is Illumina HiSeq 4000. iRepertoire HTBI primers and Arm-PCR amplification of CDR3 regions were used to construct TCR beta libraries. The raw public reads went through TCRdb reprocessing: fastp at Q25, MiXCR clone calling, in-frame beta chains kept. Each entry is one CDR3 protein sequence, shown with its most common DNA and genes. The sample profile shows roughly 500,000 distinct CDR3 sequences; less than 25% of them were found once. The leading ten clones occupy roughly 14% of the sample.

The source was peripheral blood mononuclear cells (PBMCs), collected when the disease was refractory, from a patient treated with antithyroid drugs. The receptors were gathered from a female donor with Graves disease.

This chain uses TRBV28 with TRBJ2-5; 12 bases match TRBD2. J lost 5 bases, V lost 7 bases, and 17 bases had no gene match. CDR1 and CDR2 from the germline V gene are MDHEN and SYDVKM. CDR3 length equals 18 residues. This chain's CDR3 is CASTIPWGSSGRVETQYF. The CDR3 region has the DNA TGTGCCAGCACTATCCCTTGGGGGTCTAGCGGGAGGGTGGAGACCCAGTACTTC. Supplemented by reference TRBV28 and TRBJ2-5, the full variable domain reads DVKVTQSSRYLVKRTGEKVFLECVQDMDHENMFWYRQDPGLGLRLIYFSYDVKMKEKGDIPEGYSVSREKKERFSLILESASTNQTSMYLCASTIPWGSSGRVETQYFGPGTRLLVL.

This clonotype was detected once. This chain uses TRBV7-2 with TRBJ2-7; D is unclear. Germline V gene sequence: CDR1 SGHTA, CDR2 FQGNSA. The CDR3 spans 13 residues. The V and J ends lost 5 bases and 3 bases respectively, with 11 bases between them. This CDR3 is CASSQGSFYEQYF. The CDR3 nucleotides read TGTGCCAGCAGCCAAGGGTCTTTCTACGAGCAGTACTTC.

This clonotype was recorded at least ten times. The chain joins TRBV12-3 or TRBV12-4 to TRBJ1-1, with 7 nucleotides matching TRBD1. The CDR3 has 13 residues. After removal of 7 bases from V and 2 bases from J, the junction contained 4 bases not matched to a gene. CDR3 region: CASKGQSNTEAFF. DNA of the CDR3: TGTGCCAGCAAGGGACAGAGTAACACTGAAGCTTTCTTT.

This chain joins TRBV28 and TRBJ2-1, with D maybe TRBD2 (5 bases). Germline lookup yields CDR1 MDHEN and CDR2 SYDVKM. Trimming pared 5 bases from V and 8 bases from J, leaving 19 bases between. This CDR3 region has 15 residues. The CDR3 DNA sequence: TGTGCCAGCAGTCCCGGTCAGGACTTGAATGATGAGCAGTTCTTC. This gives the protein CASSPGQDLNDEQFF. Looking up the rest from reference TRBV28 and TRBJ2-1 gives the full variable domain: DVKVTQSSRYLVKRTGEKVFLECVQDMDHENMFWYRQDPGLGLRLIYFSYDVKMKEKGDIPEGYSVSREKKERFSLILESASTNQTSMYLCASSPGQDLNDEQFFGPGTRLTVL.

This clonotype came up once. The CDR3 bases are TGCGCCAGCAGTGGGCAGGGGACAGAGACCCAGTACTTC. Translated, it gives CASSGQGTETQYF. The V and J genes are TRBV5-1 and TRBJ2-5; D possibly corresponds to TRBD1 (6 bases). Trimming cost V 5 bases and J 4 bases, with 12 bases left between them. Germline V CDR1 and CDR2: SGHRS, YFSETQ. The CDR3 consists of 13 residues.

This clonotype came up many times. The CDR3 coding sequence is TGTGCCAGCGCCACAAGCTCCTATAATTCACCCCTCCACTTT. It specifies CASATSSYNSPLHF. The rearrangement links TRBV27 to TRBJ1-6; D gene ambiguous. CDR3 length equals 14 residues. With 8 bases removed from V and 0 bases from J, the gap between germline ends came to 8 bases. Germline loops: CDR1 MNHEY, CDR2 SMNVEV (reference sequence).

The chain links TRBV4-2 to TRBJ1-1; D gene ambiguous. Germline V gene sequence: CDR1 LGHNA, CDR2 YNFKEQ. V was shortened by 2 bases and J by 5 bases, with 6 bases between the two germline ends. There are 12 residues in the CDR3. The CDR3 region has the DNA TGTGCCAGCAGCCAACAAGGGACTGAAGCTTTCTTT. This encodes CASSQQGTEAFF.

This clonotype was counted between two and nine times. The V and J genes are TRBV4-1 and TRBJ1-2; D is unclear. Germline V gene data show CDR1 as MGHRA and CDR2 as YSYEKL. V was shortened by 1 base and J by 2 bases, with 11 bases between the two germline ends. CDR3 size: 15 residues. CDR3 sequence (DNA): TGCGCCAGCAGCCAAGCATCAGCCGAAAACTATGGCTACACCTTC. This codes for CASSQASAENYGYTF.

This chain connects TRBV5-1 to TRBJ2-2, with 11 positions matching TRBD2. Per germline, CDR1 SGHRS and CDR2 YFSETQ. The junction had 7 bases not matched to a gene; V was cut back by 2 bases and J by 7 bases. The CDR3 consists of 16 residues. This CDR3 is CASSLGLAGGNGELFF. The CDR3, as DNA: TGCGCCAGCAGCTTAGGACTAGCGGGCGGCAACGGGGAGCTGTTTTTT.

CDR3 nucleotide sequence: TGTGCCAGCACTGGGGCTGAAGCTTTCTTT. Translating it yields CASTGAEAFF. This chain connects TRBV6-1 to TRBJ1-1; D call uncertain. This CDR3 is built from 10 residues. V was pared by 7 bases and J by 6 bases, with 6 bases between. Germline V lookup: CDR1 MNHNS, CDR2 SASEGT.

The CDR3 DNA sequence: TGTGCCAGCAGTGAAAGGACAGGGGCCTTCTATGGCTACACCTTC. It yields the protein CASSERTGAFYGYTF. The chain is built from TRBV25-1 and TRBJ1-2; TRBD1 agrees at 9 bases. Per germline, CDR1 MGHDK and CDR2 SYGVNS. The CDR3 loop spans 15 amino acids. The V and J ends lost 2 bases and 4 bases, in that order; junction bases with no gene match: 5.

Ten or more counts support this clonotype. This chain joins TRBV19 and TRBJ2-5; D might be TRBD1 or TRBD2, each matching 5 bases. V was clipped by 6 bases and J by 5 bases, with 19 bases between them. The CDR3 covers 15 residues. Germline values: CDR1 LNHDA, CDR2 SQIVND (reference sequence). This CDR3 is CASREVRRGVETQYF. Written as DNA, the CDR3 is TGTGCCAGTAGGGAAGTGAGAAGAGGGGTTGAGACCCAGTACTTC.

At least ten counts were recorded for this clonotype. The rearrangement links TRBV3-1 to TRBJ2-7, with 9 positions matching TRBD1. The CDR3 extends over 11 amino acids. CDR1 LGHDT and CDR2 YNNKEL come from the germline V gene (reference sequence). With V trimmed by 8 bases and J by 5 bases, 1 base remained unmatched. In DNA form, the CDR3 reads TGTGCCAGCGGGGACAGGGACGAGCAGTACTTC. Protein product: CASGDRDEQYF.

The chain couples TRBV7-8 to TRBJ1-3, with 8 bases fitting TRBD1. Germline lookup yields CDR1 SGHVS and CDR2 FQNEAQ. V gave up 5 bases and J gave up 4 bases; unmatched junction bases: 13. The CDR3 contains 17 residues. The CDR3 sequence: CASSRRDRKVAGNTIYF. The DNA of the CDR3 is TGTGCCAGCAGCCGCCGGGACAGGAAAGTAGCGGGAAACACCATATATTTT.

This clonotype was seen many times. V is TRBV28 and J is TRBJ1-1; D call uncertain. CDR3 length equals 11 residues. V was shortened by 5 bases and J by 10 bases, with 11 bases between the two germline ends. Germline loops: CDR1 MDHEN, CDR2 SYDVKM. The CDR3, as DNA: TGTGCCAGCAGTCGTCAAAGGAGAGCTTTCTTT. The encoded protein is CASSRQRRAFF.

A word on this clonotype: This likely reflects a read error, since a far larger clone is one base away. The rearrangement joins TRBV10-3 to TRBJ1-1; D not certain. This CDR3 is 13 amino acids long. The V gene's germline CDR1 is ENHRY and CDR2 SYGVKD. CDR3 amino acids: CASSYADNTEAFF. In DNA form, the CDR3 reads TGTGCCAGCAGTTACGCGGACAACACTGAAGCTTTCTTT.

The chain joins TRBV6-2 or TRBV6-3 to TRBJ1-1; possibly TRBD1 for D (6 bases). This CDR3 is built from 15 residues. The V gene lost 2 bases and the J gene lost 2 bases, with 12 bases spanning the gap. Germline V gives CDR1 MNHEY, CDR2 SVGEGT. The CDR3 sequence: CASSYQQGENTEAFF. The CDR3 DNA sequence: TGTGCCAGCAGTTACCAACAGGGAGAAAACACTGAAGCTTTCTTT.

Many counts were recorded for this clonotype. The genes are TRBV28 and TRBJ2-7; D perhaps matches TRBD1 (7 bases). V gave up 5 bases and J gave up 5 bases, with 13 bases separating them. The CDR3 loop spans 13 amino acids. Germline lookup yields CDR1 MDHEN and CDR2 SYDVKM. The CDR3 protein is CASSPGGPNEQYF. The CDR3 bases are TGTGCCAGCAGTCCAGGGGGGCCCAACGAGCAGTACTTC.

On this clonotype itself: A much larger clone differs by one base, so this may be a read error. Without the conserved terminal phenylalanine or tryptophan, this CDR3 likely stems from a read error. This chain's CDR3 is CSVRRQELGELFS. The CDR3 coding sequence is TGCAGCGTCCGTAGACAGGAGTTAGGGGAGCTGTTTTCT. This chain connects TRBV29-1 to TRBJ2-2; tentative D call: TRBD1 (6 bases). Germline V gene data show CDR1 as SQVTM and CDR2 as ANQGSEA. This CDR3 has 13 amino acids. V was shortened by 6 bases and J by 8 bases, with 16 bases between the two germline ends.

This clonotype has only a few counts. This chain connects TRBV3-1 to TRBJ1-3; D gene uncertain. The CDR3 length is 14 residues. V lost 4 bases and J lost 4, with 11 bases in between. CDR1 is LGHDT and CDR2 is YNNKEL in the germline V gene (reference sequence). DNA for the CDR3: TGTGCCAGCAGCCGCCTTGGGGAGGGAAACACCATATATTTT. Protein sequence: CASSRLGEGNTIYF.

This clonotype occurred many times. The J gene is TRBJ2-7, the V gene TRBV2; the D gene could be TRBD1 or TRBD2 (5 bases each). Germline V gives CDR1 SNHLY, CDR2 FYNNEI. The V end lost 7 bases, the J end lost 3 bases, and 13 bases lay between the germline ends. CDR3 length: 13 residues. CDR3 nucleotide sequence: TGTGCCAGCATCCGAGGGGATTTCTACGAGCAGTACTTC. Translating gives CASIRGDFYEQYF. The full variable domain, with the rest looked up from reference TRBV2 and TRBJ2-7, is EPEVTQTPSHQVTQMGQEVILRCVPISNHLYFYWYRQILGQKVEFLVSFYNNEISEKSEIFDDQFSVERPDGSNFTLKIRSTKLEDSAMYFCASIRGDFYEQYFGPGTRLTVT.

This clonotype occurred many times. The rearrangement links TRBV28 to TRBJ1-6, with a possible D match to TRBD1 (5 bases). Deletions cut 7 bases from V and 7 bases from J, with 26 bases between. The CDR3 sequence is 18 residues long. CDR1 and CDR2 (germline): MDHEN, SYDVKM. The CDR3 DNA sequence: TGTGCCAGCAACCACGGCCAGGGCCCCGGGGACCCGAATTCACCCCTCCACTTT. Its protein product is CASNHGQGPGDPNSPLHF.

This clonotype was detected only once. This may be a read error, as it is one base from a much larger clone. The genes are TRBV28 and TRBJ2-5, with D tentatively TRBD2 (6 bases). Germline V lookup: CDR1 MDHEN, CDR2 SYDVKM. CDR3 length equals 15 residues. V gave up 5 bases and J gave up 0 bases, with 13 bases separating them. This chain's CDR3 is CASSPRRANQETQYF. The CDR3 nucleotides are TGTGCCAGCAGTCCCCGGAGGGCCAACCAAGAGACCCAGTACTTC. The whole variable domain, filled in from reference TRBV28 and TRBJ2-5, reads DVKVTQSSRYLVKRTGEKVFLECVQDMDHENMFWYRQDPGLGLRLIYFSYDVKMKEKGDIPEGYSVSREKKERFSLILESASTNQTSMYLCASSPRRANQETQYFGPGTRLLVL.

Ten or more counts support this clonotype. V usage is TRBV19 and J usage is TRBJ1-2, with D unclear. Looked up from germline, CDR1 is LNHDA and CDR2 is SQIVND (reference sequence). V lost 3 bases and J 2 bases, leaving 16 bases between the germline ends. This CDR3 has 16 residues. The CDR3 region is CASSMRPTEPNYGYTF. Here the CDR3 DNA reads TGTGCCAGTAGTATGCGTCCGACGGAACCCAACTATGGCTACACCTTC. The whole variable domain, filled in from reference TRBV19 and TRBJ1-2, reads DGGITQSPKYLFRKEGQNVTLSCEQNLNHDAMYWYRQDPGQGLRLIYYSQIVNDFQKGDIAEGYSVSREKKESFPLTVTSAQKNPTAFYLCASSMRPTEPNYGYTFGSGTRLTVV.

For this clonotype: A much larger clone sits a single nucleotide away, making a read error possible. The chain couples TRBV7-2 to TRBJ2-2; no clear D. Looked up from germline, CDR1 is SGHTA and CDR2 is FQGNSA. There are 15 residues in the CDR3. V was trimmed by 2 bases and J by 0 bases, leaving 7 bases between them. CDR3 DNA: TGTACCAGCAGCTTACCGCTCCCGAACACCGGGGAGCTGTTTTTT. Translation gives CTSSLPLPNTGELFF. Full variable domain (missing parts from reference TRBV7-2 and TRBJ2-2): GAGVSQSPSNKVTEKGKDVELRCDPISGHTALYWYRQSLGQGLEFLIYFQGNSAPDKSGLPSDRFSAERTGGSVSTLTIQRTQQEDSAVYLCTSSLPLPNTGELFFGEGSRLTVL.

The chain has TRBV3-1 and TRBJ2-7, with D possibly called TRBD1 or TRBD2 (5 bases each). CDR3 size: 16 residues. The germline V gene has CDR1 LGHDT and CDR2 YNNKEL (reference sequence). V lost 5 bases, J lost 2 bases, and 19 bases lay in between. Here the CDR3 reads CASSTDGTAGTYEQYF. CDR3 in DNA: TGTGCCAGCAGCACCGATGGGACCGCTGGCACCTACGAGCAGTACTTC.

There are many counts of this clonotype. This chain connects TRBV7-3 to TRBJ2-2, with 7 positions matching TRBD2. V trimming: 5 bases; J trimming: 8 bases; junction bases outside the gene matches: 11. CDR1 is SGHTA and CDR2 is FQGTGA in the germline V gene. This CDR3 comprises 15 residues. The CDR3 nucleotides are TGTGCCAGCAGCCACTCCCTCGCGGGAGCAGGGGAGCTGTTTTTT. Residues: CASSHSLAGAGELFF.

This clonotype was seen many times. The chain carries TRBV28 and TRBJ1-5; D is undetermined. CDR1 is MDHEN and CDR2 is SYDVKM in the germline V gene. This CDR3 contains 16 residues. Trimming pared 6 bases from V and 0 bases from J, leaving 15 bases between. CDR3 nucleotide sequence: TGTGCCAGCAGCCGAACTGGAGGGTATAGCAATCAGCCCCAGCATTTT. It translates to CASSRTGGYSNQPQHF.

This clonotype was recorded at least ten times. The V gene is TRBV28, the J gene TRBJ1-5, with D possibly being TRBD1 (5 bases). The V gene's germline CDR1 is MDHEN and CDR2 SYDVKM. The CDR3 extends over 17 amino acids. V dropped 6 bases and J dropped 3 bases, with 21 bases sitting between them. CDR3 bases: TGTGCCAGCAGCACCTTGGGACTGCGAAGGACCAATCAGCCCCAGCATTTT. Translation: CASSTLGLRRTNQPQHF.

This clonotype was detected once. The chain couples TRBV7-6 to TRBJ2-7; maybe TRBD1 (6 bases). The V gene lost 5 bases and the J gene lost 2 bases, with 16 bases spanning the gap. Per the germline V gene, CDR1 is SGHVS and CDR2 is FNYEAQ. The CDR3 contains 15 residues. CDR3 in amino acids: CASSPGEQAAYEQYF. In DNA form, the CDR3 reads TGTGCCAGCAGCCCAGGGGAACAGGCGGCCTACGAGCAGTACTTC.

This clonotype was seen more than once but under ten times. The chain is built from TRBV7-9 and TRBJ2-2, with a tentative D call TRBD2 (7 bases). This CDR3 region has 17 residues. The V end was cut by 5 bases, the J end by 1 base, with 17 bases between. In germline, CDR1 is SEHNR, CDR2 FQNEAQ (reference sequence). The CDR3 DNA reads TGTGCCAGCAGCCAAGTAGGGGGACTAATGAACACCGGGGAGCTGTTTTTT. It translates to CASSQVGGLMNTGELFF.